This TCR beta chain was sequenced during a study of blood T cells in healthy people across ages. This CDR3 has 15 amino acids. Germline V gene sequence: CDR1 LGHNA, CDR2 YSLEER. V lost 0 bases to trimming and J lost 2 bases, with 11 bases between them. A second roughly 7 to 12 cycle PCR used barcoded and J-beta primers. TCRdb re-derived calls from the 5' RACE reads in MiXCR, one entry per CDR3 protein. The sample lists fewer than 700,000 distinct CDR3 sequences, approximately 40% occurring once. The sequence derives from an older man in good health. The rearrangement joins TRBV4-3 to TRBJ2-7; perhaps TRBD2 as D (6 bases). The source material was blood. CDR3 nucleotides: TGCGCCAGCAGCCAAGATTGGAGGGGTCCCTACGAGCAGTACTTC. This sequence encodes CASSQDWRGPYEQYF.